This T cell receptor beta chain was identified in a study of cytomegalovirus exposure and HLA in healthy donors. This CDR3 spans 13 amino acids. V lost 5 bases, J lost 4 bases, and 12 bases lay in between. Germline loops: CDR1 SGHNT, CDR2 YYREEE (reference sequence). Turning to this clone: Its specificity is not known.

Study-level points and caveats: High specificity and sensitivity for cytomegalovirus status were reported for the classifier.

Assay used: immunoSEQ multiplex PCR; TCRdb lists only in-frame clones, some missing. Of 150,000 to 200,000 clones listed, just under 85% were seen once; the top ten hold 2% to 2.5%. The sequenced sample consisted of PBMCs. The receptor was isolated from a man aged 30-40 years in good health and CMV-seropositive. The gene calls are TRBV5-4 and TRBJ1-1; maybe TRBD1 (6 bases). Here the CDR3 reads CASRSQGGTEAFF. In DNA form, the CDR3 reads TGTGCCAGCAGATCACAGGGCGGCACTGAAGCTTTCTTT.